This TCR beta chain was sequenced for a study of blood T cell repertoires in COVID-19. Libraries were prepared by immunoSEQ multiplex PCR; TCRdb keeps only in-frame clonotypes and omits some of them. The sample records tens of thousands of clones, 85% being singletons. Material: peripheral blood. This clonotype was obtained from a human donor in a cohort sampled during active COVID-19.

CDR3 amino acids: CASSLTGTGDSEAFF. CDR3 DNA sequence: TGTGCCAGCAGTTTGACCGGGACAGGGGATTCGGAAGCTTTCTTT. The chain combines TRBV28 with TRBJ1-1, with TRBD1 matching 10 bases. The CDR3 is made up of 15 amino acids. From germline, CDR1 is MDHEN and CDR2 SYDVKM. Trimming cost V 3 bases and J 8 bases; bases outside gene matches: 9.